Listed below are T cell receptor beta chains from one sample, sequenced in a study of T cells in Graves' hyperthyroidism and ophthalmopathy. TCRdb fed the multiplex PCR reads into MiXCR, producing one record per CDR3 protein. Counted here are about 480,000 distinct CDR3 sequences, around 15% occurring once; the ten biggest clones make up around 17%. Sequencing used blood. The receptor set was obtained from a woman between 18 and 29 years old with Graves' hyperthyroidism. CDR3s include the opening cysteine and the closing phenylalanine or tryptophan. Each record gives: D gene, CDR3 length, J gene, clone size, V gene, CDR3 protein, CDR3 DNA. The D gene is left open where the match is weak. Part of the rows lack a size; the others show once, few, many or a class for expanded clones.

D gene: NA; CDR3 length: 17; J gene: TRBJ1-5; clone size: NA; V gene: TRBV4-1; CDR3 protein: CASSHPPRGVVNQPQHF; CDR3 DNA: TGCGCCAGCAGCCATCCCCCGCGAGGGGTAGTCAATCAGCCCCAGCATTTT
D gene: NA; CDR3 length: 15; J gene: TRBJ1-1; clone size: NA; V gene: TRBV15; CDR3 protein: CATSRITITNTEAFF; CDR3 DNA: TGTGCCACCAGCAGAATCACGATAACGAACACTGAAGCTTTCTTT
D gene: TRBD2; CDR3 length: 16; J gene: TRBJ2-3; clone size: many; V gene: TRBV3-1; CDR3 protein: CASSPPGLAGRDTQYF; CDR3 DNA: TGTGCCAGCAGCCCTCCGGGACTAGCGGGAAGAGATACGCAGTATTTT
D gene: NA; CDR3 length: 18; J gene: TRBJ2-1; clone size: NA; V gene: TRBV5-4; CDR3 protein: CASSQLDLIPSSYNEQFF; CDR3 DNA: TGCGCCAGCAGCCAACTCGATCTGATTCCAAGCTCCTACAATGAGCAGTTCTTC
D gene: NA; CDR3 length: 18; J gene: TRBJ2-2; clone size: few; V gene: TRBV19; CDR3 protein: CASSIRGWERLNTGELFF; CDR3 DNA: TGTGCCAGTAGTATTAGAGGTTGGGAGCGGTTGAACACCGGGGAGCTGTTTTTT
D gene: TRBD2; CDR3 length: 13; J gene: TRBJ2-5; clone size: few; V gene: TRBV5-1; CDR3 protein: CASYAGGAETQYF; CDR3 DNA: TGCGCCAGCTACGCGGGAGGGGCGGAGACCCAGTACTTC
D gene: NA; CDR3 length: 14; J gene: TRBJ2-7; clone size: NA; V gene: TRBV25-1; CDR3 protein: CASSEYPSSHEQYF; CDR3 DNA: TGTGCCAGCAGTGAATACCCTAGCTCCCACGAGCAGTACTTC
D gene: NA; CDR3 length: 13; J gene: TRBJ1-1; clone size: many; V gene: TRBV12-3/TRBV12-4; CDR3 protein: CASKTGLNTEAFF; CDR3 DNA: TGTGCCAGCAAAACAGGCTTGAACACTGAAGCTTTCTTT
D gene: NA; CDR3 length: 12; J gene: TRBJ2-2; clone size: many; V gene: TRBV19; CDR3 protein: CASSIPGGELFF; CDR3 DNA: TGTGCCAGTAGTATTCCCGGGGGGGAGCTGTTTTTT
D gene: NA; CDR3 length: 15; J gene: TRBJ2-2; clone size: many; V gene: TRBV6-1; CDR3 protein: CASINGAANTGELFF; CDR3 DNA: TGTGCCAGCATCAACGGGGCAGCGAACACCGGGGAGCTGTTTTTT
D gene: NA; CDR3 length: 13; J gene: TRBJ1-2; clone size: NA; V gene: TRBV29-1; CDR3 protein: CSVDFGTTFGYTF; CDR3 DNA: TGCAGCGTTGACTTCGGGACAACATTCGGCTACACCTTC
D gene: NA; CDR3 length: 12; J gene: TRBJ2-3; clone size: few; V gene: TRBV5-1; CDR3 protein: CASSHNTDTQYF; CDR3 DNA: TGCGCCAGCAGCCACAACACAGATACGCAGTATTTT
D gene: NA; CDR3 length: 14; J gene: TRBJ2-3; clone size: many; V gene: TRBV28; CDR3 protein: CASSLRDSTDTQYF; CDR3 DNA: TGTGCCAGCAGTTTAAGGGACTCCACAGATACGCAGTATTTT
D gene: NA; CDR3 length: 13; J gene: TRBJ1-3; clone size: few; V gene: TRBV20-1; CDR3 protein: CSRDTQPGNTIYF; CDR3 DNA: TGCAGTAGGGACACCCAACCTGGAAACACCATATATTTT
D gene: TRBD2; CDR3 length: 14; J gene: TRBJ2-2; clone size: few; V gene: TRBV11-2; CDR3 protein: CASTYSGSVGELFF; CDR3 DNA: TGTGCCAGCACCTATAGCGGGAGTGTCGGGGAGCTGTTTTTT
D gene: NA; CDR3 length: 12; J gene: TRBJ2-3; clone size: many; V gene: TRBV3-1; CDR3 protein: CASSRDTDTQYF; CDR3 DNA: TGTGCCAGCAGCCGGGATACAGATACGCAGTATTTT
D gene: TRBD2; CDR3 length: 14; J gene: TRBJ2-3; clone size: NA; V gene: TRBV25-1; CDR3 protein: CASRAGGRVETQYF; CDR3 DNA: TGTGCCAGCCGAGCGGGAGGGCGTGTTGAGACGCAGTATTTT
D gene: NA; CDR3 length: 14; J gene: TRBJ2-3; clone size: few; V gene: TRBV20-1; CDR3 protein: CSARQGGWTDTQYF; CDR3 DNA: TGCAGTGCCAGACAGGGAGGTTGGACAGATACGCAGTATTTT
D gene: TRBD2; CDR3 length: 16; J gene: TRBJ2-1; clone size: NA; V gene: TRBV9; CDR3 protein: CASSPHRGVGFNEQFF; CDR3 DNA: TGTGCCAGCAGCCCCCACCGGGGGGTCGGTTTCAATGAGCAGTTCTTC
D gene: NA; CDR3 length: 15; J gene: TRBJ1-1; clone size: many; V gene: TRBV19; CDR3 protein: CASSPRGGEAIEAFF; CDR3 DNA: TGTGCCAGTAGTCCTCGAGGAGGTGAGGCCATTGAAGCTTTCTTT
D gene: NA; CDR3 length: 14; J gene: TRBJ2-7; clone size: many; V gene: TRBV27; CDR3 protein: CASSLGDGVYEQYF; CDR3 DNA: TGTGCCAGCAGTTTAGGCGATGGGGTATACGAGCAGTACTTC
D gene: NA; CDR3 length: 17; J gene: TRBJ1-1; clone size: many; V gene: TRBV14; CDR3 protein: CASSQEWGGKGFTEAFF; CDR3 DNA: TGTGCCAGCAGCCAAGAATGGGGGGGCAAAGGTTTCACTGAAGCTTTCTTT
D gene: NA; CDR3 length: 17; J gene: TRBJ2-3; clone size: many; V gene: TRBV7-3; CDR3 protein: CASSARGRETLTDTQYF; CDR3 DNA: TGTGCCAGCAGCGCACGGGGCCGTGAGACGCTCACAGATACGCAGTATTTT
D gene: TRBD1; CDR3 length: 16; J gene: TRBJ2-2; clone size: NA; V gene: TRBV5-1; CDR3 protein: CASSVTTGGRTGELFF; CDR3 DNA: TGCGCCAGCAGCGTTACCACAGGGGGAAGGACCGGGGAGCTGTTTTTT
D gene: NA; CDR3 length: 15; J gene: TRBJ2-1; clone size: many; V gene: TRBV18; CDR3 protein: CASSPLRPDGNEQFF; CDR3 DNA: TGTGCCAGCTCACCACTTCGGCCCGACGGCAATGAGCAGTTCTTC
D gene: NA; CDR3 length: 15; J gene: TRBJ1-1; clone size: many; V gene: TRBV6-1; CDR3 protein: CASSEALRGDTEAFF; CDR3 DNA: TGTGCCAGCAGTGAAGCGCTTCGCGGTGACACTGAAGCTTTCTTT
D gene: NA; CDR3 length: 12; J gene: TRBJ1-2; clone size: many; V gene: TRBV10-3; CDR3 protein: CAISTGGEGYTF; CDR3 DNA: TGTGCCATCAGTACCGGGGGAGAAGGCTACACCTTC
D gene: NA; CDR3 length: 14; J gene: TRBJ2-6; clone size: NA; V gene: TRBV2; CDR3 protein: CASRGRSGANVLTF; CDR3 DNA: TGTGCCAGCAGAGGCCGCTCTGGGGCCAACGTCCTGACTTTC
D gene: NA; CDR3 length: 13; J gene: TRBJ2-7; clone size: many; V gene: TRBV2; CDR3 protein: CASSEADLYEQYF; CDR3 DNA: TGTGCCAGCAGTGAAGCTGACCTCTACGAGCAGTACTTC
D gene: TRBD2; CDR3 length: 15; J gene: TRBJ2-1; clone size: many; V gene: TRBV27; CDR3 protein: CASSQGLAGRDEQFF; CDR3 DNA: TGTGCCAGCAGTCAGGGACTAGCGGGAAGGGATGAGCAGTTCTTC
D gene: NA; CDR3 length: 13; J gene: TRBJ1-5; clone size: NA; V gene: TRBV5-1; CDR3 protein: CASAPGPDQPQHF; CDR3 DNA: TGCGCCAGCGCGCCAGGGCCCGATCAGCCCCAGCATTTT
D gene: NA; CDR3 length: 18; J gene: TRBJ1-6; clone size: many; V gene: TRBV12-5; CDR3 protein: CASGLARKDDRWNSPLHF; CDR3 DNA: TGTGCTAGTGGTTTGGCACGAAAGGACGACAGGTGGAATTCACCCCTCCACTTT
D gene: NA; CDR3 length: 15; J gene: TRBJ1-4; clone size: many; V gene: TRBV11-3; CDR3 protein: CASTTGLGMGEKLFF; CDR3 DNA: NA
D gene: NA; CDR3 length: 15; J gene: TRBJ2-1; clone size: NA; V gene: TRBV12-5; CDR3 protein: CASGQKRPAFDEQFF; CDR3 DNA: TGTGCTAGTGGTCAAAAGCGGCCAGCATTTGATGAGCAGTTCTTC
D gene: NA; CDR3 length: 14; J gene: TRBJ2-1; clone size: many; V gene: TRBV27; CDR3 protein: CASSLWLGQGEQFF; CDR3 DNA: TGTGCCAGCAGTTTATGGTTAGGGCAGGGTGAGCAGTTCTTC
D gene: NA; CDR3 length: 12; J gene: TRBJ1-4; clone size: few; V gene: TRBV20-1; CDR3 protein: CSVGTENEKLFF; CDR3 DNA: TGCAGTGTGGGGACGGAAAATGAAAAACTGTTTTTT
D gene: NA; CDR3 length: 15; J gene: TRBJ2-2; clone size: NA; V gene: TRBV6-2/TRBV6-3; CDR3 protein: CASSYSRGRIGELFF; CDR3 DNA: TGTGCCAGCAGTTACTCGAGAGGGCGGATCGGGGAGCTGTTTTTT